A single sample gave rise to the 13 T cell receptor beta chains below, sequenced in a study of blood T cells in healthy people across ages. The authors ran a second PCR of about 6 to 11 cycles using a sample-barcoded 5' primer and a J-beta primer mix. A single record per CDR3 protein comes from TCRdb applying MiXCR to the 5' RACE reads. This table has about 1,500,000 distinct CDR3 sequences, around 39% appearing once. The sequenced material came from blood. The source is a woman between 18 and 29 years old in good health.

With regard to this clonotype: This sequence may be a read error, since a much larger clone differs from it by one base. CDR3 protein: CVSSSTSGAYNEQFF. The CDR3 DNA sequence: TGCGTCAGCAGCTCCACTAGCGGGGCGTACAATGAGCAGTTCTTC. V and J are TRBV5-1 and TRBJ2-1; 10 bases align to TRBD2. The CDR3 has 15 residues. Germline V gene data show CDR1 as SGHRS and CDR2 as YFSETQ.

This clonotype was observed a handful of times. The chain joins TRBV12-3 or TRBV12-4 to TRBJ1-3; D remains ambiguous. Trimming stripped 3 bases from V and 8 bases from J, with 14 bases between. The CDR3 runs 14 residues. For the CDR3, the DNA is TGTGCCAGCAGTTTTAGACGGGTTAGGGACACCATATATTTT. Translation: CASSFRRVRDTIYF.

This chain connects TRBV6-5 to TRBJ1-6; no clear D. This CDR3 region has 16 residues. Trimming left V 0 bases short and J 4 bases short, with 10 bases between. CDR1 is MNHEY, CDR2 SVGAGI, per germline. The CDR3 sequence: CASSYSELGYNSPLHF. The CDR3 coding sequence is TGTGCCAGCAGTTACTCGGAACTGGGTTATAATTCACCCCTCCACTTT.

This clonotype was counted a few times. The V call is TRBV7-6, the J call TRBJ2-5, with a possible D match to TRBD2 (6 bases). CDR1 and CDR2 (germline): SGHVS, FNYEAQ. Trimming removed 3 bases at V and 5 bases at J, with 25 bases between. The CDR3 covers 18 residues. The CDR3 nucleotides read TGTGCCAGCAGCTTGATAACCCCTAATTCCGGGAGTGGTGAGACCCAGTACTTC. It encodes CASSLITPNSGSGETQYF.

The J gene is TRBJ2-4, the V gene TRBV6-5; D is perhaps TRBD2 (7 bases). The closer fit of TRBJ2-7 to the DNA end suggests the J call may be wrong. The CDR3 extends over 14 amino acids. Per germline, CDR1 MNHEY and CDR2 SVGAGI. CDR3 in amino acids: CASRRGGSSDEQYF. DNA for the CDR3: TGTGCCAGCAGAAGGGGGGGATCGTCCGACGAGCAGTACTTC.

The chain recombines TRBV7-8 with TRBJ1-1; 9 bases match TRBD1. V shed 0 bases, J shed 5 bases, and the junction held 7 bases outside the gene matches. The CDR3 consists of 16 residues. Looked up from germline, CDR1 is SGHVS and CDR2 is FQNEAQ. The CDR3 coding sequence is TGTGCCAGCAGCTTAGCGGCCGGGGACAGGGCTACTGAAGCTTTCTTT. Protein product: CASSLAAGDRATEAFF.

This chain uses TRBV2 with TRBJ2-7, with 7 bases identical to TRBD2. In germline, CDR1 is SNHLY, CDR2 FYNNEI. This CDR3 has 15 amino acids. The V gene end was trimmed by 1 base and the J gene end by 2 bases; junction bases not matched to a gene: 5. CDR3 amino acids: CASSEVVAGPYEQYF. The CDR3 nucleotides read TGTGCCAGCAGTGAAGTCGTAGCGGGCCCCTACGAGCAGTACTTC.

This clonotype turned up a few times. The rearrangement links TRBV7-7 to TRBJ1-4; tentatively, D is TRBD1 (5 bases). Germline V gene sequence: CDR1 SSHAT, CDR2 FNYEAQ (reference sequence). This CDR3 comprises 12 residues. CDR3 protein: CASGQGGEKLFF. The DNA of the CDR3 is TGTGCGTCCGGGCAGGGCGGGGAAAAACTGTTTTTT. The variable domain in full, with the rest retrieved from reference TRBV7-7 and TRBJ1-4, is GAGVSQSPRYKVTKRGQDVTLRCDPISSHATLYWYQQALGQGPEFLTYFNYEAQPDKSGLPSDRFSAERPEGSISTLTIQRTEQRDSAMYRCASGQGGEKLFFGSGTQLSVL.

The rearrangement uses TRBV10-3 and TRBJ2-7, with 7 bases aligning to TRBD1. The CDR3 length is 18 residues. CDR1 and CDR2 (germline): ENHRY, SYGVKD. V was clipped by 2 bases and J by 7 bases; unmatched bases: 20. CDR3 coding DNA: TGTGCCATCAGTGAGCAGACAAAGGGACAGATAAAGACTTGGGAGCAGTACTTC. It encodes CAISEQTKGQIKTWEQYF.

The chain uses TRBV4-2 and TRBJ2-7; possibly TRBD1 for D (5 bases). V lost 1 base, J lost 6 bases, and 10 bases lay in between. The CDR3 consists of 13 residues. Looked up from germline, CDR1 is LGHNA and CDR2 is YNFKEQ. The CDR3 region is CASSQGVQGEQYF. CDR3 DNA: TGTGCCAGCAGCCAAGGGGTCCAGGGCGAGCAGTACTTC.

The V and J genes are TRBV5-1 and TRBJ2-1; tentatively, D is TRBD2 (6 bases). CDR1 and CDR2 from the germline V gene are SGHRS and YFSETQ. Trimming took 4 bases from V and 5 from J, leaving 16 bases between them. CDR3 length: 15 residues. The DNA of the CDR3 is TGCGCCAGCAGCCCACTTCTGGCGGGGAACAATGAGCAGTTCTTC. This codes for CASSPLLAGNNEQFF.

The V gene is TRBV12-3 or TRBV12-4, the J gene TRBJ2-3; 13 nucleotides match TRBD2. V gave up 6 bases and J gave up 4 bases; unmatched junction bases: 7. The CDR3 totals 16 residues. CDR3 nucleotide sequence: TGTGCCAGCAGCGGTGGACTAGCGGGGGCTTCAGATACGCAGTATTTT. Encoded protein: CASSGGLAGASDTQYF.

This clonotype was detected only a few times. The CDR3: CASSQGEAGVNNEQFF. CDR3 nucleotides: TGCGCCAGCAGCCAAGGGGAGGCGGGGGTTAACAATGAGCAGTTCTTC. This rearrangement joins TRBV4-1 to TRBJ2-1; 7 bases fit TRBD2. V lost 1 base to trimming and J lost 5 bases; unmatched junction nucleotides: 8. Germline loops: CDR1 MGHRA, CDR2 YSYEKL. The CDR3 has 16 residues.